Below, one T cell receptor beta chain is given with its context. Antigen unknown. The junction and the germline gene differ at one end; a read error may be behind it. Only newly diagnosed hyperthyroidism patients aged 18 to 65, with under 2 months' duration, were enrolled. Clinical symptoms, serum thyroxine, TRAb, thyroid ultrasound and orbital computed tomography determined diagnosis. Amplification of TCR beta CDR3 regions used RNA transcripts. Following a first-round RT-PCR that used HTBI primers, a second-round multiplex PCR was carried out. Each CDR3 protein gets one entry after TCRdb re-called the multiplex PCR reads with MiXCR. The data show over a million distinct CDR3 sequences, with roughly 35% seen just once and around 10% held by the top ten. The data were obtained in a study of Graves' ophthalmopathy and Graves' hyperthyroidism. Overall study: Ophthalmopathy not arising within 18 months of follow-up defined hyperthyroidism as stable. Regarding the study as a whole: Ophthalmopathy progression was predicted by the model at 70.59% sensitivity and about 72% specificity.

Germline V gene sequence: CDR1 SGHRS, CDR2 YFSETQ. The CDR3 has 14 residues. The J gene is TRBJ2-6, the V gene TRBV5-1; D gene unclear. Material for sequencing was peripheral blood or thyroid tissue (not recorded which). This clonotype was sampled from an adult man with Graves' hyperthyroidism. CDR3 sequence reads: CASSLPPGFGVPTF. CDR3 nucleotide sequence: TGCGCCAGCAGCTTGCCCCCAGGTTTCGGCGTCCCGACTTTC.